Reported below is one T cell receptor (beta chain). Authors' data handling: Amplification from reference gene primers served as the basis for estimated nucleated cell counts. The repertoire was sequenced with immunoSEQ multiplex PCR; TCRdb's copy has only in-frame clones and lacks some. That table is the source of V, J and clone size, and D and trimming were worked out from the DNA. This table holds over 200,000 clones, nearly 90% found once. This sample is drawn from a study of blood T cell repertoires in COVID-19. For the study at large: The origin of the acute and convalescent COVID-19 samples was the United States, Italy and Spain. T cells, B-cell-depleted T cells, or PBMCs provided the cDNA or gDNA that served as material.

Germline V gives CDR1 SNHLY, CDR2 FYNNEI. Trimming took 3 bases from V and 2 from J, leaving 17 bases between them. This CDR3 spans 17 amino acids. Participant age was roughly 18 to 89 years, and participants resided in about two dozen US areas. Sample: PBMCs or T cells enriched from blood (not recorded which). This sequence was found in a man aged 25-45 years who had recovered from COVID-19. The chain combines TRBV2 with TRBJ1-5; D is perhaps TRBD1 (6 bases). CDR3 in amino acids: CASSDWGQGIGNQPQHF. In DNA, the CDR3 is TGTGCCAGCAGTGATTGGGGCCAGGGGATTGGCAATCAGCCCCAGCATTTT.